The rows below give T cell receptor beta chains drawn from one sample of a study of blood T cell repertoires in COVID-19. Assay used: immunoSEQ multiplex PCR; TCRdb lists only in-frame clones, some missing. The table records about 140,000 clones, about 88% of them present only once. Sequenced input: peripheral blood. These receptors were collected from a human donor in a cohort sampled during active COVID-19. Both conserved end residues are part of each CDR3. The D gene is left open where the match is weak. A row's size may be missing; if present it is once, few, many or a size class.

CDR3	DNA	size	D	V	J
CASSQASSYEQYF	TGTGCCAGCAGCCAGGCTAGCTCCTACGAGCAGTACTTC	.	.	TRBV3-1/TRBV3-2	TRBJ2-7
CASSLAPSGSRTDTQYF	TGTGCCAGCAGCTTAGCGCCTAGCGGATCCCGCACAGATACGCAGTATTTT	.	TRBD2	TRBV7-8	TRBJ2-3
CASSTGTASYEQYF	TGTGCCAGCTCAACCGGGACAGCCTCCTACGAGCAGTACTTC	once	TRBD1	TRBV18	TRBJ2-7
CASRDDREIYNEQFF	TGTGCCAGCAGAGACGACAGGGAGATCTACAATGAGCAGTTCTTC	.	TRBD1	TRBV7-2	TRBJ2-1
CASSPDRAVYNEQFF	TGTGCCAGCTCACCCGACAGGGCTGTCTACAATGAGCAGTTCTTC	.	TRBD1	TRBV18	TRBJ2-1
CASSPTGLPYEQYF	TGTGCCAGCAGCCCCACAGGGCTACCCTACGAGCAGTACTTC	.	.	TRBV7-8	TRBJ2-7
CASSLGQGTTNEKLFF	TGTGCCAGCAGCTTAGGACAGGGAACAACTAATGAAAAACTGTTTTTT	.	TRBD1	TRBV7-8	TRBJ1-4
CASSDSGGSPVYNSPLHF	TGTGCCAGCAGTGATTCCGGGGGGTCCCCGGTATATAATTCACCCCTCCACTTT	.	.	TRBV25-1	TRBJ1-6
CASSLTRLGGELFF	TGTGCCAGTAGCCTGACTAGATTAGGGGGGGAGCTGTTTTTT	.	.	TRBV19	TRBJ2-2
CASSPTFGSGADTQYF	TGTGCCAGCAGCCCCACTTTCGGCTCAGGGGCAGATACGCAGTATTTT	.	.	TRBV7-8	TRBJ2-3
CASSRGQGGYEQYF	TGTGCCAGCAGCCGGGGACAGGGGGGATACGAGCAGTACTTC	.	TRBD1	TRBV13	TRBJ2-7
CASRITSGRFETQYF	TGCGCCAGCAGGATTACTAGCGGGAGATTCGAGACCCAGTACTTC	once	TRBD2	TRBV5-1	TRBJ2-5
CATSGEISNQPQHF	TGTGCCACCTCCGGGGAGATTAGCAATCAGCCCCAGCATTTT	.	.	TRBV24-1	TRBJ1-5
CASSDSHGRNIQYF	TGTGCCAGCAGTGATAGCCACGGTAGAAACATTCAGTACTTC	.	.	TRBV2	TRBJ2-4
CASSLIAGGRSSYNEQFF	TGTGCCAGCAGCTTAATAGCGGGAGGGAGAAGCTCCTACAATGAGCAGTTCTTC	.	TRBD2	TRBV7-3	TRBJ2-1
CASSLLQGRDTGELFF	TGTGCCAGCAGCCTCTTACAGGGTAGGGACACCGGGGAGCTGTTTTTT	.	.	TRBV7-9	TRBJ2-2
CASKGGLAGAPQYF	TGTGCCAGCAAGGGGGGACTAGCGGGAGCACCGCAGTATTTT	.	TRBD2	TRBV2	TRBJ2-3
CASSTGPGDAKNIQYF	TGTGCCAGTAGCACGGGGCCGGGGGACGCCAAAAACATTCAGTACTTC	.	.	TRBV19	TRBJ2-4
CASRLQGGNNSPLHF	TGTGCCAGCAGACTCCAGGGAGGCAATAATTCACCCCTCCACTTT	.	.	TRBV27	TRBJ1-6
CASSQDRGGLPYEQYF	TGTGCCAGCAGCCAAGATAGGGGGGGGCTCCCCTACGAGCAGTACTTC	.	.	TRBV14	TRBJ2-7
CASSFLWGSGEKLFF	TGTGCCAGCAGTTTCCTCTGGGGATCGGGGGAAAAACTGTTTTTT	.	.	TRBV6-5	TRBJ1-4
CAISVDSTYEQYF	TGTGCCATCAGTGTAGACAGCACCTACGAGCAGTACTTC	.	.	TRBV10-3	TRBJ2-7
CASSPPGRTEAFF	TGTGCCAGTAGTCCCCCAGGGCGCACTGAAGCTTTCTTT	.	.	TRBV19	TRBJ1-1
CTSSQDPGGCVTGELFF	TGCACCAGCAGCCAAGATCCAGGGGGCTGTGTCACCGGGGAGCTGTTTTTT	once	.	TRBV1	TRBJ2-2
CASSEYFRTSRDEQFF	TGTGCCAGCAGTGAATATTTCCGGACTAGTCGTGATGAGCAGTTCTTC	.	TRBD2	TRBV25-1	TRBJ2-1
CASSLQGTDNQPQHF	TGTGCCAGCAGCTTACAGGGGACAGACAATCAGCCCCAGCATTTT	.	TRBD1	TRBV7-9	TRBJ1-5
CASSLSRQGGTEAFF	TGTGCCAGCAGTTTAAGCAGACAGGGGGGCACTGAAGCTTTCTTT	once	TRBD1	TRBV27	TRBJ1-1
CASSLGGGNQPQHF	TGTGCCAGCAGCCTTGGGGGGGGCAATCAGCCCCAGCATTTT	.	.	TRBV28	TRBJ1-5
CASSAGTTSTDTQYF	TGTGCCAGCAGCGCCGGGACTACCAGCACAGATACGCAGTATTTT	.	TRBD2	TRBV3-1/TRBV3-2	TRBJ2-3
CASRGDRVSDTQYF	TGTGCCAGCAGGGGCGACAGGGTTTCCGATACGCAGTATTTT	.	TRBD1	TRBV28	TRBJ2-3
CASSPYLGLAQGEQFF	TGCGCCAGCAGCCCCTACCTTGGCTTAGCGCAAGGTGAGCAGTTCTTC	.	.	TRBV4-1	TRBJ2-1
CASSLGGWTEAFF	TGCGCCAGCAGCTTGGGAGGGTGGACTGAAGCTTTCTTT	.	.	TRBV5-1	TRBJ1-1
CASSPHLGTGRRYTF	TGTGCCAGCAGCCCGCATCTAGGGACAGGTCGACGCTACACCTTC	.	TRBD1	TRBV5-5	TRBJ1-2
CSASLRSGYEQYF	TGCAGTGCTAGTCTCCGGAGTGGCTACGAGCAGTACTTC	.	.	TRBV20-1	TRBJ2-7
CASSPPGTGSNQPQHF	TGTGCCAGCTCACCACCGGGGACAGGGTCCAATCAGCCCCAGCATTTT	.	TRBD1	TRBV18	TRBJ1-5
CASSGGGQSYNSPLHF	TGTGCCAGTAGCGGTGGGGGCCAGTCCTATAATTCACCCCTCCACTTT	.	.	TRBV19	TRBJ1-6
CASTVPGSTYEQYF	TGTGCCAGCACCGTCCCAGGCAGCACCTACGAGCAGTACTTC	.	.	TRBV28	TRBJ2-7
CASSLGDRAYNEQFF	TGCGCCAGCAGCTTGGGGGACAGGGCCTACAATGAGCAGTTCTTC	.	TRBD1	TRBV5-1	TRBJ2-1
CASSLGGGEQYF	TGTGCCAGCAGTTTAGGGGGGGGCGAGCAGTACTTC	.	TRBD2	TRBV28	TRBJ2-7
CASRRQGRGETQYF	TGTGCCAGCAGGCGACAAGGGAGGGGTGAGACCCAGTACTTC	.	TRBD2	TRBV6-6	TRBJ2-5
CASSPWGQGDIQYF	TGTGCCAGCAGCCCCTGGGGACAGGGGGACATTCAGTACTTC	.	TRBD1	TRBV14	TRBJ2-4
CASSYRTGSGYGYTF	TGTGCCAGCAGTTACAGGACAGGGTCGGGGTATGGCTACACCTTC	.	TRBD1	TRBV6-6	TRBJ1-2
CASSPRDRVFTYEQYF	TGTGCCAGCTCACCACGGGACAGGGTCTTCACCTACGAGCAGTACTTC	.	TRBD1	TRBV18	TRBJ2-7
CASSLDFGVAGSTDTQYF	TGTGCCAGCAGCTTAGATTTTGGGGTAGCGGGGAGCACAGATACGCAGTATTTT	.	TRBD2	TRBV11-2	TRBJ2-3
CASSLGFEPERLGSYEQYF	TGTGCCAGCAGCTTGGGTTTTGAGCCCGAGAGGTTGGGCTCCTACGAGCAGTACTTC	.	.	TRBV5-4	TRBJ2-7
CASSPLDRGTEAFF	TGTGCCAGCAGTCCCCTAGACAGGGGCACTGAAGCTTTCTTT	.	TRBD1	TRBV27	TRBJ1-1
CASSLAEETQYF	TGCGCCAGCAGCTTGGCTGAAGAGACCCAGTACTTC	.	.	TRBV5-1	TRBJ2-5
CASSSEEALGGGNEQFF	TGTGCCAGCAGCTCCGAGGAGGCCTTAGGGGGGGGCAATGAGCAGTTCTTC	.	.	TRBV2	TRBJ2-1
CASAVRVNTGELFF	TGTGCCAGCGCGGTCCGGGTAAACACCGGGGAGCTGTTTTTT	.	.	TRBV27	TRBJ2-2
CSASGRQDYGYTF	TGCAGTGCTAGTGGTCGGCAGGACTATGGCTACACCTTC	.	.	TRBV20-1	TRBJ1-2
CASSRGQSYNEQFF	TGTGCCAGCAGCAGGGGCCAATCCTACAATGAGCAGTTCTTC	.	.	TRBV7-3	TRBJ2-1
CASSTGTGFNYGYTF	TGTGCCAGCAGCACCGGGACAGGGTTTAACTATGGCTACACCTTC	.	TRBD1	TRBV11-2	TRBJ1-2
CASSYPPAGTLRAPLHF	TGTGCCAGCAGTTACCCACCCGCCGGGACACTTCGGGCACCCCTCCACTTT	.	.	TRBV6-2/TRBV6-3	TRBJ1-6
CASSKVPTVAGARNTEAFF	TGTGCCAGCAGCAAAGTCCCGACAGTCGCAGGGGCGCGGAACACTGAAGCTTTCTTT	once	.	TRBV21-1	TRBJ1-1